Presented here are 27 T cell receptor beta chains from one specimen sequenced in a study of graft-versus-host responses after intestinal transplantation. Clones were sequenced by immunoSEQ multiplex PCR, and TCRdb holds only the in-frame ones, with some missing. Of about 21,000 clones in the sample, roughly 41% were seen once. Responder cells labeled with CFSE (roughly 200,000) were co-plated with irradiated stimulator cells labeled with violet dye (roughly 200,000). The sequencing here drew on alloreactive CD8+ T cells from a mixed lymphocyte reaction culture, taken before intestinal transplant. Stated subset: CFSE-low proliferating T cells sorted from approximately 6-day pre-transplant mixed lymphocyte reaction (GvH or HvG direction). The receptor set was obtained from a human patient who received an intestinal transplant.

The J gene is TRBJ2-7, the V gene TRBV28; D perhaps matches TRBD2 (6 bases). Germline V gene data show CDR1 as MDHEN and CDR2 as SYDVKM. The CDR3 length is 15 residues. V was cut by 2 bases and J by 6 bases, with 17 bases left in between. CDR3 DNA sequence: TGTGCCAGCAGTTTAGGGGGACTGGGTAGAGGCGAGCAGTACTTC. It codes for CASSLGGLGRGEQYF.

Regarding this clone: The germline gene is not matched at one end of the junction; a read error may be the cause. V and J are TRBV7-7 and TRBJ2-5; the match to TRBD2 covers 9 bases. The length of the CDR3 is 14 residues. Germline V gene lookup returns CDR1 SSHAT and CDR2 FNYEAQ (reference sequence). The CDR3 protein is CASSPRGGKETQYF. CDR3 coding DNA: TGTGCTAGCAGCCCGCGGGGGGGGAAAGAGACCCAGTACTTC.

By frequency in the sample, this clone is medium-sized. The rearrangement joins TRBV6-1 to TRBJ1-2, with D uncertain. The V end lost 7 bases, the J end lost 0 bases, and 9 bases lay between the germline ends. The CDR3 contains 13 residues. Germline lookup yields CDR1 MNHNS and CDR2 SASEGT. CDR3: CASTEGSNYGYTF. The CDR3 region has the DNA TGTGCCAGCACGGAGGGATCTAACTATGGCTACACCTTC.

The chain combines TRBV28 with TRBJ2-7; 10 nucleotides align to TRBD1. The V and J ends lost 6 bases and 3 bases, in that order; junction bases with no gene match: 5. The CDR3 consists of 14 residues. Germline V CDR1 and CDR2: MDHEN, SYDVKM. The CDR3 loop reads CASRPGQGFYEQYF. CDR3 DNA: TGTGCCAGCAGGCCGGGACAGGGGTTCTACGAGCAGTACTTC.

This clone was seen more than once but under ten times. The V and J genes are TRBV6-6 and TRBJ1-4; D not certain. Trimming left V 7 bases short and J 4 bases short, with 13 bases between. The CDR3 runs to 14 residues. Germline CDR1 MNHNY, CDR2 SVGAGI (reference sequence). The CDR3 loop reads CASTWQPFNEKLFF. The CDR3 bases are TGTGCCAGCACTTGGCAGCCTTTTAATGAAAAACTGTTTTTT.

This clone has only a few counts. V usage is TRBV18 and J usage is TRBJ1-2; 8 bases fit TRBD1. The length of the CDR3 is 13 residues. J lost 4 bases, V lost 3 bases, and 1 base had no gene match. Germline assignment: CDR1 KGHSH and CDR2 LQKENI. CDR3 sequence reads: CASSPTGGYGYTF. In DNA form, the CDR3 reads TGTGCCAGCTCACCCACAGGGGGCTATGGCTACACCTTC.

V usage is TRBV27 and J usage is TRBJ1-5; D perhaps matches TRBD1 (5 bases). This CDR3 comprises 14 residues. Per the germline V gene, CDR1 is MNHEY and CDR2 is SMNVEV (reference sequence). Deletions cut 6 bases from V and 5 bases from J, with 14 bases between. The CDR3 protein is CASSFAGGDQPQHF. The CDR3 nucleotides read TGTGCCAGCAGCTTTGCGGGGGGGGATCAGCCCCAGCATTTT.

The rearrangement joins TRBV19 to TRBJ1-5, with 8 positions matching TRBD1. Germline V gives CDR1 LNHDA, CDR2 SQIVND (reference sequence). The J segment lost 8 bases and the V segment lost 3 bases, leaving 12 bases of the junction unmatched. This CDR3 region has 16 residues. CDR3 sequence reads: CASSIPGQGVLKPQHF. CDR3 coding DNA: TGTGCCAGTAGTATTCCTGGACAGGGCGTTCTGAAGCCCCAGCATTTT.

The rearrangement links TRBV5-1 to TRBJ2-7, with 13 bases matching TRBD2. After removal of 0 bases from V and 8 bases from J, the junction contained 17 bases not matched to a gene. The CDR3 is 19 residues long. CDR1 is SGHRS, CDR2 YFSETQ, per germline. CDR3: CASSLAWRTSGSGGSKQYF. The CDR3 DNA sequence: TGCGCCAGCAGCTTGGCCTGGCGGACTAGCGGGAGTGGGGGGTCGAAGCAGTACTTC.

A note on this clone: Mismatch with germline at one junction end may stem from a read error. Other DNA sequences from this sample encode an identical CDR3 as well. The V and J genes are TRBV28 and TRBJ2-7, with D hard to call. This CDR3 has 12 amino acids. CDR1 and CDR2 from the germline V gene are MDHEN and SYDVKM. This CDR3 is CATWTETYEQYF. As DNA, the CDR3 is TGTGCCACCTGGACGGAAACCTACGAGCAGTATTTC.

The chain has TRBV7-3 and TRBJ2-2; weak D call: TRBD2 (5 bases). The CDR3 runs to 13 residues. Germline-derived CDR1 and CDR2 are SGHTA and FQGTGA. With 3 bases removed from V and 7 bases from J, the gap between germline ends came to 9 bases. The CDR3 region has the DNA TGTGCCAGCAGCTTTTACGAGGGCGGGGAGCTGTTTTTT. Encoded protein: CASSFYEGGELFF.

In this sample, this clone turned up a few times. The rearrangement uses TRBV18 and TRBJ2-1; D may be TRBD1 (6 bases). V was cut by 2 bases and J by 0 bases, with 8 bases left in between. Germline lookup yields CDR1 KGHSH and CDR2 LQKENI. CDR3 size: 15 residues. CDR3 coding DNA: TGTGCCAGCTCACCAGCGACAGGCTCCTACAATGAGCAGTTCTTC. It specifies CASSPATGSYNEQFF. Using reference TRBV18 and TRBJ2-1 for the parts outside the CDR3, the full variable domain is NAGVMQNPRHLVRRRGQEARLRCSPMKGHSHVYWYRQLPEEGLKFMVYLQKENIIDESGMPKERFSAEFPKEGPSILRIQQVVRGDSAAYFCASSPATGSYNEQFFGPGTRLTVL.

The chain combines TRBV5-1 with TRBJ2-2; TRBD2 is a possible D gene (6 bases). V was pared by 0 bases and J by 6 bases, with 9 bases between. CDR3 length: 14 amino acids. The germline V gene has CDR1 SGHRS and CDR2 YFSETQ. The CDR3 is CASSLGRRAGELFF. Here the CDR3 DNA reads TGCGCCAGCAGCTTGGGCCGGAGGGCCGGGGAGCTGTTTTTT.

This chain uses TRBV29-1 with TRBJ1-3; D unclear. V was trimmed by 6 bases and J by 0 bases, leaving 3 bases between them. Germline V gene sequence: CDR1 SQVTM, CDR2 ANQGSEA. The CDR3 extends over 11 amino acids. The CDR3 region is CSVHSGNTIYF. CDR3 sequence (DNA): TGCAGCGTACACTCTGGAAACACCATATATTTT.

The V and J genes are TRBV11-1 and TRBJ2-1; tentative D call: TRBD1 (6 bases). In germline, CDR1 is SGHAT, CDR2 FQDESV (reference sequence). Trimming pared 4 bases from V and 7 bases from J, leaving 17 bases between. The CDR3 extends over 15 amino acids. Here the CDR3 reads CASSSSGTRTNEQFF. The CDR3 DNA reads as TGTGCCAGCAGCTCGTCCGGGACAAGGACTAATGAGCAGTTCTTC.

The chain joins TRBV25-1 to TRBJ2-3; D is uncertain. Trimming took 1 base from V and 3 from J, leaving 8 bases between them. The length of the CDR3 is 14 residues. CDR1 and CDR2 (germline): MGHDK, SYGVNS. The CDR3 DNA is TGTGCCAGCAGTGAATCCATCCTGACAGATACGCAGTATTTT. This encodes CASSESILTDTQYF.

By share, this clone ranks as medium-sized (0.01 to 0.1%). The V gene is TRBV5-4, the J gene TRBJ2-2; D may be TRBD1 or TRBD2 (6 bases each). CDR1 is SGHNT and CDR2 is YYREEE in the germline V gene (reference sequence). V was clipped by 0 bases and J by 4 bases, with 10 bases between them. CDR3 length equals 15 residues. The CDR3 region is CASSLGRGGTGELFF. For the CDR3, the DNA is TGTGCCAGCAGCTTGGGCAGGGGAGGCACCGGGGAGCTGTTTTTT.

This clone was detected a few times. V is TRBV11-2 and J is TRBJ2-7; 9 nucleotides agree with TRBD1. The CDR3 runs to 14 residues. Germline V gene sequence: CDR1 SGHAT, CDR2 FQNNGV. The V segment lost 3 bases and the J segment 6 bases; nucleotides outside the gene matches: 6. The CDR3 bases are TGTGCCAGCAGCTTGGACAGGGGTTTGGGCGAGCAGTACTTC. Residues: CASSLDRGLGEQYF.

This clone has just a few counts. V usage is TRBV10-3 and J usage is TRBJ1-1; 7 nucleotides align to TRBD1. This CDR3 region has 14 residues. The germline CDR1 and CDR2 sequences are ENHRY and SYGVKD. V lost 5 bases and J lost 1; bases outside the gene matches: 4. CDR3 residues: CAISPGQQNTEAFF. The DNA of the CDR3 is TGTGCCATCAGTCCGGGACAGCAGAACACTGAAGCTTTCTTT.

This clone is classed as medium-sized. The CDR3 region is CAIQPQTQTPQYF. The CDR3 nucleotides read TGTGCCATCCAACCCCAGACGCAGACGCCGCAGTACTTC. The V call is TRBV10-3, the J call TRBJ2-7, with D unresolved. With 8 bases removed from V and 9 bases from J, the gap between germline ends came to 20 bases. Germline V CDR1 and CDR2: ENHRY, SYGVKD. The CDR3 spans 13 residues.

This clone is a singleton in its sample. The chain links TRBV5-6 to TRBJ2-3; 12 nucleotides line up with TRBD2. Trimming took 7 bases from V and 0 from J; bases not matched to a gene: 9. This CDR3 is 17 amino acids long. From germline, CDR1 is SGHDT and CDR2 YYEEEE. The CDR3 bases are TGTGCCAGCCGCCGACTAGCGGGGGCCCTTAGCACAGATACGCAGTATTTT. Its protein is CASRRLAGALSTDTQYF.

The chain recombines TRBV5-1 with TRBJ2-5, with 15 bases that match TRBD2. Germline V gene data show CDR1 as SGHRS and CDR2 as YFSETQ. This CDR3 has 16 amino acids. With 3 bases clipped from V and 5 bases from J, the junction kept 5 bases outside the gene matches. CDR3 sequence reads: CASSSGLAGGPETQYF. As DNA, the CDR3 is TGCGCCAGCAGCTCTGGACTAGCGGGAGGGCCGGAGACCCAGTACTTC.

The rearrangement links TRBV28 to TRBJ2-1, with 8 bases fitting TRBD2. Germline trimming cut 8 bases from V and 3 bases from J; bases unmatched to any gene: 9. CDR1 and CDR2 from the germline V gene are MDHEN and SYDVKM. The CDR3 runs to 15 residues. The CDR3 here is CASYVAGGLYNEQFF. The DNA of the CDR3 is TGTGCCAGCTATGTGGCGGGAGGCCTCTACAATGAGCAGTTCTTC.

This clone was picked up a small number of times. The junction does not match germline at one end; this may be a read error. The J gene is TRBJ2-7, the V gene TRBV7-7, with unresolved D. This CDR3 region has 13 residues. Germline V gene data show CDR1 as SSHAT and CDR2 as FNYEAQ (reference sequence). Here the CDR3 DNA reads TGTGCTAGCAGCTTATCCGATTTCGCCGAGCAGTACTTC. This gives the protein CASSLSDFAEQYF.

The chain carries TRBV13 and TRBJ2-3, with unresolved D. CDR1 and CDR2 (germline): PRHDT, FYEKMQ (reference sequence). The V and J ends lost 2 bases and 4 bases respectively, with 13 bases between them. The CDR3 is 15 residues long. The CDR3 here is CASSLPGVRADTQYF. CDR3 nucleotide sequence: TGTGCCAGCAGCTTACCTGGCGTCCGGGCAGATACGCAGTATTTT.

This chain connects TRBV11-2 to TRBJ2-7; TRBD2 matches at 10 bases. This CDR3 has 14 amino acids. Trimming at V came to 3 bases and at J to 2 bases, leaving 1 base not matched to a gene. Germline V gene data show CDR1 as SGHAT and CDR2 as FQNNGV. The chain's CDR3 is CASSLGLATYEQYF. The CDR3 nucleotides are TGTGCCAGCAGCTTGGGACTAGCGACCTACGAGCAGTACTTC.

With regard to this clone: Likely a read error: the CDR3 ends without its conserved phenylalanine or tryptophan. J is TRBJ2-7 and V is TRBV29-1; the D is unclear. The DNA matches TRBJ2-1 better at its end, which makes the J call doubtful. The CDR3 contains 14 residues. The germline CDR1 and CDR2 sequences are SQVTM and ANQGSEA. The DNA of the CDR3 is TGCAGCGTAGGACGTGCGAGCTCCTACAATGAGCAGTTCCTC. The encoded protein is CSVGRASSYNEQFL.